One sample yielded the 20 T cell receptor beta chains listed below, sequenced in a study of chemoradiotherapy in HPV16-positive cancers. Here immunoSEQ multiplex PCR was the method, and the copy in TCRdb shows in-frame clones only, minus some. This sample carries about 21,000 clones, more than 75% of them seen once, and the ten largest clones take approximately 4.6%. Here the sequenced sample was blood, taken from a patient who underwent chemoradiotherapy. Source of these receptors: a human donor with HPV-associated anogenital cancer.

The chain employs TRBV10-1 and TRBJ2-3, with D hard to call. This CDR3 has 12 residues. Germline V gene lookup returns CDR1 WNHNN and CDR2 SYGVQD (reference sequence). Trimming took off 3 bases at V and 6 bases at J, with 7 bases between the two ends. The CDR3 spells CASSDGPDTQYF. The CDR3 DNA reads TGCGCCAGCAGTGACGGGCCCGATACGCAGTATTTT.

This chain connects TRBV18 to TRBJ2-1; 12 bases map to TRBD2. The CDR3 covers 16 residues. V shed 3 bases and J 7 bases; nucleotides not matched to a gene: 7. CDR1 and CDR2 from the germline V gene are KGHSH and LQKENI. CDR3 region: CASSPPSGGAINEQFF. The CDR3 DNA reads TGTGCCAGCTCACCCCCTAGCGGGGGGGCTATTAATGAGCAGTTCTTC.

The chain uses TRBV9 and TRBJ2-7; 9 nucleotides line up with TRBD2. This CDR3 has 16 amino acids. Per the germline V gene, CDR1 is SGDLS and CDR2 is YYNGEE. V lost 0 bases to trimming and J lost 0 bases; unmatched junction nucleotides: 4. CDR3: CASSVGVSGSSYEQYF. The DNA for the CDR3 is TGTGCCAGCAGCGTAGGAGTTAGCGGGAGCTCCTACGAGCAGTACTTC.

V gene TRBV7-8 combines with J gene TRBJ1-1; TRBD1 might be the D (6 bases). Germline CDR1 SGHVS, CDR2 FQNEAQ. V was clipped by 1 base and J by 0 bases, with 15 bases between them. The CDR3 is 17 amino acids. CDR3 loop: CASSLVGGNWMNTEAFF. In DNA, the CDR3 is TGTGCCAGCAGCTTAGTAGGGGGGAATTGGATGAACACTGAAGCTTTCTTT.

The V gene is TRBV29-1, the J gene TRBJ2-2; TRBD1 agrees at 9 bases. The V and J ends lost 4 bases and 4 bases, in that order; junction bases with no gene match: 7. The CDR3 length is 15 residues. Looked up from germline, CDR1 is SQVTM and CDR2 is ANQGSEA. CDR3 in amino acids: CSVGGTGGSTGELFF. The DNA of the CDR3 is TGCAGCGTTGGAGGAACAGGGGGCAGCACCGGGGAGCTGTTTTTT.

V gene TRBV5-5 combines with J gene TRBJ1-3, with D perhaps matching TRBD1 (6 bases). V dropped 3 bases and J dropped 6 bases, with 13 bases sitting between them. The CDR3 extends over 14 amino acids. Germline V gene sequence: CDR1 SGHKS, CDR2 YYEKEE (reference sequence). CDR3 in amino acids: CASSSTGRENTIYF. DNA for the CDR3: TGTGCCAGCAGCTCGACAGGACGAGAAAACACCATATATTTT.

Only one count was recorded for this clone. The V and J genes are TRBV5-1 and TRBJ1-3, with no clear D. Germline V gene lookup returns CDR1 SGHRS and CDR2 YFSETQ. The CDR3 runs to 12 residues. V shed 7 bases and J shed 11 bases, with 16 bases lying between them. The CDR3 DNA is TGCGCCAGCGGATTTTCGACATCCTCCATATATTTT. Translated: CASGFSTSSIYF.

V is TRBV18 and J is TRBJ2-3; D gene unclear. Germline V CDR1 and CDR2: KGHSH, LQKENI. Trimming removed 3 bases from V and 4 bases from J, with 8 bases in between. The CDR3 consists of 13 residues. As DNA, the CDR3 is TGTGCCAGCTCACCCAAGACCTCAGATACGCAGTATTTT. Protein sequence: CASSPKTSDTQYF. The whole variable domain, filled in from reference TRBV18 and TRBJ2-3, reads NAGVMQNPRHLVRRRGQEARLRCSPMKGHSHVYWYRQLPEEGLKFMVYLQKENIIDESGMPKERFSAEFPKEGPSILRIQQVVRGDSAAYFCASSPKTSDTQYFGPGTRLTVL.

This clone has more than one count but fewer than ten. The rearrangement uses TRBV9 and TRBJ1-1; D gene ambiguous. The length of the CDR3 is 14 residues. V lost 0 bases to trimming and J lost 6 bases, with 12 bases between them. Per germline, CDR1 SGDLS and CDR2 YYNGEE. The CDR3 reads CASSVVKVRSEAFF. The CDR3 DNA sequence: TGTGCCAGCAGCGTAGTAAAGGTACGGTCTGAAGCTTTCTTT.

The chain has TRBV9 and TRBJ1-2; possible D gene TRBD1, 5 bases. Germline CDR1 SGDLS, CDR2 YYNGEE. The CDR3 has 14 amino acids. Trimming removed 4 bases at V and 4 bases at J, with 14 bases between. CDR3 coding DNA: TGTGCCAGCAGCCCCACACAGGAGACCTATGGCTACACCTTC. Translating it yields CASSPTQETYGYTF.

The J gene is TRBJ1-6, the V gene TRBV6-6; 7 nucleotides match TRBD1. This CDR3 spans 15 amino acids. Losses at the gene ends were 6 bases for V and 10 bases for J; bases not matched to a gene: 12. Germline-derived CDR1 and CDR2 are MNHNY and SVGAGI (reference sequence). The CDR3 DNA sequence: TGTGCCAGCAGCCCGACAGGGTCAGAGAGATCACCCCTCCACTTT. It specifies CASSPTGSERSPLHF.

The gene calls are TRBV5-1 and TRBJ2-7, with D perhaps TRBD2 (5 bases). The CDR3 has 14 residues. In germline, CDR1 is SGHRS, CDR2 YFSETQ. Trimming left V 4 bases short and J 0 bases short, with 11 bases between. CDR3 protein: CASSDLGSSYEQYF. As DNA, the CDR3 is TGCGCCAGCAGCGATCTGGGGAGCTCCTACGAGCAGTACTTC.

The chain recombines TRBV5-1 with TRBJ2-2; D gene unclear. Germline V CDR1 and CDR2: SGHRS, YFSETQ. V was clipped by 2 bases and J by 4 bases, with 9 bases between them. CDR3 length: 14 amino acids. The CDR3 here is CASSFESGTGELFF. The CDR3 DNA sequence: TGCGCCAGCAGCTTTGAGTCGGGCACCGGGGAGCTGTTTTTT.

With respect to this clone: Additional DNA sequences in this sample encode the identical CDR3. The chain has TRBV29-1 and TRBJ2-3, with D possibly TRBD2 on 6 matching bases. Trimming removed 2 bases from V and 2 bases from J, with 8 bases in between. CDR1 is SQVTM, CDR2 ANQGSEA, per germline. The CDR3 consists of 13 residues. Written as DNA, the CDR3 is TGCAGCGTTGAAAGCGGGTTCACAGATACGCAGTATTTT. Translated: CSVESGFTDTQYF.

The chain joins TRBV7-8 to TRBJ1-3, with TRBD1 identical over 7 bases. Germline V gene sequence: CDR1 SGHVS, CDR2 FQNEAQ. This CDR3 region has 16 residues. The trim removed 5 bases at V and 6 bases at J, leaving 13 bases unmatched. CDR3 sequence (DNA): TGTGCCAGCAGCACACCCAAGACAGGGCGCGAAAACACCATATATTTT. Translating it yields CASSTPKTGRENTIYF.

This clone came up once. V is TRBV18 and J is TRBJ2-3; no definite D call. The CDR3 is made up of 14 amino acids. CDR1 is KGHSH and CDR2 is LQKENI in the germline V gene. V dropped 6 bases and J dropped 4 bases, with 14 bases sitting between them. CDR3 in amino acids: CASSPVMSADTQYF. Here the CDR3 DNA reads TGTGCCAGCTCCCCGGTTATGTCGGCAGATACGCAGTATTTT.

V usage is TRBV2 and J usage is TRBJ1-1; 10 bases align to TRBD1. The CDR3 spans 16 residues. V lost 5 bases to trimming and J lost 3 bases; unmatched junction nucleotides: 9. Germline values: CDR1 SNHLY, CDR2 FYNNEI. For the CDR3, the DNA is TGTGCCAGCAGTTGGGACAGGGGAGCAAAGGACACTGAAGCTTTCTTT. Encoded protein: CASSWDRGAKDTEAFF.

In nucleotides, the CDR3 is TGTGCCAGCAGTATGGGACTAGCGGGGGACACAGATACGCAGTATTTT. It translates to CASSMGLAGDTDTQYF. The J gene is TRBJ2-3, the V gene TRBV2, with 14 bases lining up with TRBD2. The CDR3 totals 16 residues. The V segment lost 5 bases and the J segment 2 bases; nucleotides outside the gene matches: 3. Germline loops: CDR1 SNHLY, CDR2 FYNNEI.

The chain uses TRBV19 and TRBJ2-3; D unresolved. Germline CDR1 reads LNHDA; CDR2 reads SQIVND (reference sequence). Between the trimmed V and J ends, which lost 6 bases and 1 base, there was a span of 23 bases. This CDR3 contains 18 residues. The CDR3 region is CASSPGPIIGRRTDTQYF. The CDR3 DNA is TGTGCCAGTAGCCCAGGACCAATAATCGGTCGCCGCACAGATACGCAGTATTTT.

The gene calls are TRBV7-2 and TRBJ1-1; maybe TRBD1 (5 bases). V lost 1 base and J lost 0, with 6 bases in between. This CDR3 has 14 residues. Germline V gene data show CDR1 as SGHTA and CDR2 as FQGNSA. The CDR3 nucleotides read TGTGCCAGCAGCTTAGGGGGCATGAACACTGAAGCTTTCTTT. It is translated as CASSLGGMNTEAFF.